This TCR beta chain is drawn from a study of blood T cells in healthy people across ages. Findings and limits, study-wide: Not knowing donor CMV status may have confounded expanded clonotype changes. Aged donors had fewer naive CD4+ cells and lower diversity than long-lived donors. The study regarded diversity estimates from one million T cells as underestimates.

The CDR3 totals 14 residues. J was trimmed by 3 bases and V by 7 bases; bases with no gene match: 4. CDR1 and CDR2 from the germline V gene are MDHEN and SYDVKM. Then a second PCR, running about 6 to 12 cycles, was carried out with a sample-barcoded 5' primer and a J-beta primer mix. Via MiXCR, TCRdb re-called the 5' RACE reads, giving one row per CDR3 protein. The sample carries more than 650,000 distinct CDR3 sequences, 22% recorded once. This clonotype showed up many times. What it recognizes is unknown. The genes are TRBV28 and TRBJ2-7, with 12 bases aligning to TRBD2. This TCR derives from a man aged 65 to 85 in good health. Sequencing used blood. CDR3 loop: CASTELAGGYEQYF. The CDR3 nucleotides are TGTGCCAGCACCGAACTAGCGGGGGGCTACGAGCAGTACTTC.